This T cell receptor (beta chain) was documented in a study of T cells in narcolepsy. Overall study: Donors had narcolepsy type 1 or type 2, or were healthy controls. Study-level points and caveats: In some patient and control memory CD4+ samples, autoreactive clones were absent. Comparing one patient's CSF and blood CD4+ clonotypes highlighted HCRT- and TRIB2-specific autoreactive clonotypes. Reportedly, autoreactive clonotypes were serially detected in patients' blood but not controls'.

V trimming: 6 bases; J trimming: 3 bases; junction bases outside the gene matches: 3. This CDR3 region has 13 residues. The germline gives CDR1 ENHRY, CDR2 SYGVKD. Points on this clone: Its cognate antigen is unknown.

Produced via immunoSEQ multiplex PCR; TCRdb's table is partial and in-frame only. The profile shows tens of thousands of clones, around 80% of them singletons. V is TRBV10-3 and J is TRBJ1-2; 8 bases fit TRBD1. Source material: memory (CD45RA-) CD4+ T cells from blood. The receptor was isolated from a human donor in good health. CDR3 region: CAISQGQDYGYTF. The DNA for the CDR3 is TGTGCCATCAGCCAGGGACAGGACTATGGCTACACCTTC.